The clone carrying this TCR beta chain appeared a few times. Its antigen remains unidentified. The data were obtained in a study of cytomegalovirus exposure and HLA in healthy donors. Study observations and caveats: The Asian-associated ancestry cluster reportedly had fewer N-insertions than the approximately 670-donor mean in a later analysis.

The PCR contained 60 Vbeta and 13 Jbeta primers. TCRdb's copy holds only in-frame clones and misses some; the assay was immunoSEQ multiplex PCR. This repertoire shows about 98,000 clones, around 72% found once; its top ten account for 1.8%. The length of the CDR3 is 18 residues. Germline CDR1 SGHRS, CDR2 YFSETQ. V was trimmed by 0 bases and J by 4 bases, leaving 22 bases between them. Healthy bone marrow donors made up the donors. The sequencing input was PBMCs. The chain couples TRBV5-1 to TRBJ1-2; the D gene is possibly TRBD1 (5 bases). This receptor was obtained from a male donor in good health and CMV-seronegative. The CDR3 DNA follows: TGCGCCAGCAGCTTGGCCAAAGGGCCCCTTCAGGGTCGCTATGGCTACACCTTC. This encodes CASSLAKGPLQGRYGYTF.